This passage covers 22 T cell receptor beta chains from one sample sequenced in a study of blood T cell repertoires in COVID-19. Sequencing used immunoSEQ multiplex PCR; TCRdb keeps in-frame clones, though not all of them. The sample shows 80,000 to 100,000 clones, approximately 72% of them seen only once. The sample taken for sequencing was peripheral blood. Receptors originate from an older man with acute or convalescent COVID-19.

The J gene is TRBJ2-1, the V gene TRBV10-3; 7 bases match TRBD2. Germline V gene data show CDR1 as ENHRY and CDR2 as SYGVKD. This CDR3 is 14 amino acids long. Trimming removed 5 bases from V and 5 bases from J; junction bases left unmatched: 6. The CDR3 DNA sequence: TGTGCCATCAGTAAGGGACTACTAAACAATGAGCAGTTCTTC. Translating it yields CAISKGLLNNEQFF.

The chain employs TRBV6-1 and TRBJ2-7, with 9 bases that match TRBD1. J was trimmed by 5 bases and V by 5 bases; bases with no gene match: 10. Per germline, CDR1 MNHNS and CDR2 SASEGT. There are 15 residues in the CDR3. The CDR3 protein is CASSLLRDRAHEQYF. CDR3 coding DNA: TGTGCCAGCAGTCTCCTTCGGGACAGGGCCCACGAGCAGTACTTC.

This rearrangement joins TRBV20-1 to TRBJ2-5; D is ambiguous. Trimming took 6 bases from V and 2 from J, leaving 7 bases between them. Germline-derived CDR1 and CDR2 are DFQATT and SNEGSKA (reference sequence). This CDR3 comprises 11 residues. The CDR3 DNA sequence: TGCAGTGCCCTAATTCAAGAGACCCAGTACTTC. Translating gives CSALIQETQYF.

The V and J genes are TRBV4-2 and TRBJ2-3; weak D call: TRBD1 (5 bases). CDR3 length: 15 amino acids. Germline CDR1 reads LGHNA; CDR2 reads YNFKEQ. Deletions cut 3 bases from V and 0 bases from J, with 10 bases between. The CDR3 region has the DNA TGTGCCAGCAGCCAGCAGGGTACTAGCACAGATACGCAGTATTTT. Residues: CASSQQGTSTDTQYF.

The CDR3 DNA reads as TGTGCCAGCAGCCAAGCCTGGGGCGCGAACACCGGGGAGCTGTTTTTT. Its translation is CASSQAWGANTGELFF. V and J are TRBV3-1 (or the pseudogene TRBV3-2) and TRBJ2-2; D may be TRBD1 (5 bases). The CDR3 consists of 16 residues. The germline V gene has CDR1 LGHDT and CDR2 YNNKEL (reference sequence). Between the trimmed V and J ends, which lost 1 base and 0 bases, there was a span of 9 bases.

The chain recombines TRBV6-6 with TRBJ2-7, with 12 bases that match TRBD2. J lost 7 bases, V lost 7 bases, and 5 bases had no gene match. This CDR3 contains 13 residues. Per the germline V gene, CDR1 is MNHNY and CDR2 is SVGAGI (reference sequence). CDR3 in DNA: TGTGCCAGCACCCTAGCGGGAGGGAGGGAGCAGTACTTC. This encodes CASTLAGGREQYF.

The chain is built from TRBV6-5 and TRBJ2-3; TRBD1 might be the D (5 bases). The CDR3 has 14 amino acids. Trimming took off 7 bases at V and 4 bases at J, with 15 bases between the two ends. From germline, CDR1 is MNHEY and CDR2 SVGAGI. The DNA of the CDR3 is TGTGCCAGCACCCGGCCGGCAGGGTCAGATACGCAGTATTTT. Translating it yields CASTRPAGSDTQYF.

The V call is TRBV5-1, the J call TRBJ2-1; possibly TRBD2 for D (6 bases). The CDR3 has 14 amino acids. Looked up from germline, CDR1 is SGHRS and CDR2 is YFSETQ. The V end lost 0 bases, the J end lost 5 bases, and 9 bases lay between the germline ends. Here the CDR3 reads CASSLVRGNNEQFF. CDR3 coding DNA: TGCGCCAGCAGCTTGGTGCGGGGAAACAATGAGCAGTTCTTC. Looking up the rest from reference TRBV5-1 and TRBJ2-1 gives the full variable domain: KAGVTQTPRYLIKTRGQQVTLSCSPISGHRSVSWYQQTPGQGLQFLFEYFSETQRNKGNFPGRFSGRQFSNSRSEMNVSTLELGDSALYLCASSLVRGNNEQFFGPGTRLTVL.

The gene calls are TRBV29-1 and TRBJ1-2, with a possible D match to TRBD1 (6 bases). V lost 1 base, J lost 4 bases, and 10 bases lay in between. The CDR3 spans 13 residues. Per germline, CDR1 SQVTM and CDR2 ANQGSEA. The CDR3: CSVEAGVGYGYTF. In DNA, the CDR3 is TGCAGCGTTGAAGCAGGGGTTGGCTATGGCTACACCTTC.

This chain connects TRBV15 to TRBJ2-7, with 7 nucleotides matching TRBD1. CDR1 and CDR2 from the germline V gene are LNHNV and YYDKDF (reference sequence). J lost 7 bases, V lost 0 bases, and 18 bases had no gene match. The CDR3 has 18 residues. In DNA, the CDR3 is TGTGCCACCAGCAGAGACCTAGGTAGGTGGGGACAGCGTGAGGAGCAGTACTTC. It is translated as CATSRDLGRWGQREEQYF.

On this clone: Other DNA sequences in this specimen translate into the identical CDR3. The rearrangement uses TRBV5-1 and TRBJ2-5, with D perhaps TRBD2 (6 bases). Germline V gene lookup returns CDR1 SGHRS and CDR2 YFSETQ. V shed 0 bases and J shed 0 bases, with 9 bases lying between them. The CDR3 is made up of 15 amino acids. For the CDR3, the DNA is TGCGCCAGCAGCTTGGCGGGAGCAAACCAAGAGACCCAGTACTTC. Amino acids: CASSLAGANQETQYF.

The chain combines TRBV7-2 with TRBJ2-7; 8 positions agree with TRBD1. The germline gives CDR1 SGHTA, CDR2 FQGNSA. The V gene end was trimmed by 5 bases and the J gene end by 5 bases; junction bases not matched to a gene: 5. The CDR3 sequence is 13 residues long. Here the CDR3 DNA reads TGTGCCAGCAGCCCCCGGACAGGGAACGAGCAGTACTTC. Protein: CASSPRTGNEQYF.

This clone came up once. This rearrangement joins TRBV7-3 to TRBJ1-1; tentatively, D is TRBD1 (6 bases). V was trimmed by 5 bases and J by 2 bases, leaving 18 bases between them. The CDR3 contains 16 residues. CDR1 SGHTA and CDR2 FQGTGA come from the germline V gene. CDR3 DNA: TGTGCCAGCAGCCCGGGGGGCGGGGGCCGCAACACTGAAGCTTTCTTT. It yields the protein CASSPGGGGRNTEAFF.

The V gene is TRBV2, the J gene TRBJ1-2; the D gene is possibly TRBD1 (6 bases). The germline V and J ends were trimmed by 9 bases and 2 bases, with 13 bases remaining between them. CDR1 SNHLY and CDR2 FYNNEI come from the germline V gene. The CDR3 extends over 13 amino acids. The CDR3: CASLRDNNYGYTF. CDR3 DNA sequence: TGTGCCAGTTTGAGGGACAACAACTATGGCTACACCTTC.

The J gene is TRBJ2-3, the V gene TRBV7-2, with TRBD2 matching over 8 bases. The CDR3 has 16 amino acids. V was clipped by 5 bases and J by 0 bases; unmatched bases: 7. The V gene's germline CDR1 is SGHTA and CDR2 FQGNSA. The CDR3 sequence is CASSASLAASTDTQYF. The CDR3, as DNA: TGTGCCAGCAGCGCCTCACTAGCGGCTAGCACAGATACGCAGTATTTT. The variable domain in full, with the rest retrieved from reference TRBV7-2 and TRBJ2-3, is GAGVSQSPSNKVTEKGKDVELRCDPISGHTALYWYRQSLGQGLEFLIYFQGNSAPDKSGLPSDRFSAERTGGSVSTLTIQRTQQEDSAVYLCASSASLAASTDTQYFGPGTRLTVL.

V is TRBV10-3 and J is TRBJ1-2; TRBD1 agrees at 8 bases. The CDR3 covers 15 residues. Germline CDR1 and CDR2: ENHRY and SYGVKD. V lost 3 bases, J lost 8 bases, and 11 bases stayed unmatched. CDR3 nucleotide sequence: TGTGCCATCAGTGATCGGGACAGGCCCCCCTGGGGCTACACCTTC. It yields the protein CAISDRDRPPWGYTF.

This chain joins TRBV5-1 and TRBJ1-1; 8 nucleotides align to TRBD1. CDR1 is SGHRS and CDR2 is YFSETQ in the germline V gene. Trimming at V came to 5 bases and at J to 4 bases, leaving 7 bases not matched to a gene. CDR3 length: 14 amino acids. CDR3 protein: CASRPDRGFTEAFF. As DNA, the CDR3 is TGCGCCAGCAGACCTGACAGGGGTTTCACTGAAGCTTTCTTT. The full variable domain, completed using reference TRBV5-1 and TRBJ1-1, is KAGVTQTPRYLIKTRGQQVTLSCSPISGHRSVSWYQQTPGQGLQFLFEYFSETQRNKGNFPGRFSGRQFSNSRSEMNVSTLELGDSALYLCASRPDRGFTEAFFGQGTRLTVV.

The chain recombines TRBV5-1 with TRBJ2-1, with TRBD2 matching 7 bases. Germline CDR1 reads SGHRS; CDR2 reads YFSETQ. The J segment lost 5 bases and the V segment lost 6 bases, leaving 8 bases of the junction unmatched. The CDR3 contains 14 residues. The CDR3 DNA follows: TGCGCCAGCACCCTGGGGGGACTAAACAATGAGCAGTTCTTC. This encodes CASTLGGLNNEQFF.

This clone was recorded once. The rearrangement links TRBV5-1 to TRBJ1-6; D possibly corresponds to TRBD1 (6 bases). The CDR3 covers 16 residues. The germline gives CDR1 SGHRS, CDR2 YFSETQ. Trimming removed 3 bases at V and 7 bases at J, with 17 bases between. The CDR3 DNA reads as TGCGCCAGCAGCTCCTCCACAGGGAGAGGAAATTCACCCCTCCACTTT. Translating it yields CASSSSTGRGNSPLHF.

This clone was counted a single time. The V gene is TRBV7-9, the J gene TRBJ2-4; D uncertain. This CDR3 has 14 residues. V gave up 0 bases and J gave up 6 bases, with 9 bases separating them. Germline V CDR1 and CDR2: SEHNR, FQNEAQ (reference sequence). The CDR3 reads CASSLAGSSNIQYF. CDR3 nucleotide sequence: TGTGCCAGCAGCTTAGCGGGCAGCTCAAACATTCAGTACTTC.

The chain uses TRBV4-1 and TRBJ2-5; 7 nucleotides align to TRBD2. Per germline, CDR1 MGHRA and CDR2 YSYEKL. The CDR3 contains 15 residues. V dropped 1 base and J dropped 5; count of bases not matched to a gene: 7. The DNA for the CDR3 is TGCGCCAGCAGCCAAGTGAGGGCGGGAGCGGAGACCCAGTACTTC. Its protein is CASSQVRAGAETQYF.

J is TRBJ2-7 and V is TRBV29-1, with D perhaps matching TRBD1 (6 bases). Per germline, CDR1 SQVTM and CDR2 ANQGSEA. The germline V and J ends were trimmed by 3 bases and 6 bases, with 12 bases remaining between them. The CDR3 contains 12 residues. As DNA, the CDR3 is TGCAGCGTTGAGGGCCAGGGGAGCGAGCAGTACTTC. Translation: CSVEGQGSEQYF.